The 3 T cell receptor beta chains below all came from one sample that was sequenced in a study of graft-versus-host responses after intestinal transplantation. Here immunoSEQ multiplex PCR was the method, and the copy in TCRdb shows in-frame clones only, minus some. The table has roughly 25,000 clones, approximately 78% seen once. No antigen has been identified for these receptors. The source was unstimulated CD8+ T cells sorted from spleen or lymph node cells, collected before transplant. These receptors all come from a human donor who was the organ donor for an intestinal transplant.

This sequence joins TRBV2 and TRBJ2-1, with D unresolved. V was clipped by 3 bases and J by 10 bases, with 7 bases between them. Germline V gene data show CDR1 as SNHLY and CDR2 as FYNNEI. CDR3 size: 11 residues. In DNA, the CDR3 is TGTGCCAGCAGTGACCTCGGGGAGCAGTTCTTC. Its protein is CASSDLGEQFF.

V is TRBV5-1 and J is TRBJ2-5; 9 bases align to TRBD1. The last part of the DNA fits TRBJ2-7 better; the J call may be wrong. The CDR3 is 13 amino acids. CDR1 is SGHRS, CDR2 YFSETQ, per germline. CDR3 nucleotides: TGCGCCAGCAGGCCGACAGGGGGCTACGAGCAGTACTTC. It specifies CASRPTGGYEQYF.

The gene calls are TRBV7-2 and TRBJ2-7; maybe TRBD2 (7 bases). Germline-derived CDR1 and CDR2 are SGHTA and FQGNSA. V was trimmed by 1 base and J by 3 bases, leaving 13 bases between them. The CDR3 has 15 residues. In DNA, the CDR3 is TGTGCCAGCAGCTTAGTTCGGGGGGCCGGCTACGAGCAGTACTTC. Amino acids: CASSLVRGAGYEQYF.